Each of the 4 T cell receptor beta chains below was sequenced from the same sample in a study of esophageal squamous cell carcinoma under preoperative chemotherapy (dated by TCRdb to 2016 to 2019). Preparation of the library involved PCR. Instrument on record: HiSeq X Ten. The raw public reads went through TCRdb reprocessing: fastp at Q25, MiXCR clone calling, in-frame beta chains kept. Each CDR3 protein gets just one entry, which takes the most common genes and DNA from the rows behind it. The sample includes roughly 9,600 distinct CDR3 sequences, with over 40% observed a single time. The top ten clonotypes cover 12% to 15% of the sample. The meaning of the sample's time point label: after preoperative PTX-NDP chemotherapy. Collection took place from a patient given preoperative chemotherapy. Receptors were obtained from a human donor with esophageal squamous cell carcinoma. The donor label of this sample is uncertain.

The chain uses TRBV5-4 and TRBJ2-1, with D unresolved. The CDR3 is made up of 14 amino acids. CDR1 is SGHNT and CDR2 is YYREEE in the germline V gene (reference sequence). V was cut by 0 bases and J by 7 bases, with 11 bases left in between. This chain's CDR3 is CASSLVGKGNEQFF. CDR3 DNA sequence: TGTGCCAGCAGCTTGGTAGGAAAGGGTAATGAGCAGTTCTTC.

This chain uses TRBV7-6 with TRBJ2-4; TRBD1 might be the D (6 bases). This CDR3 region has 13 residues. V was cut by 5 bases and J by 12 bases, with 17 bases left in between. The germline V gene encodes CDR1 SGHVS and CDR2 FNYEAQ. CDR3 in amino acids: CASSGPDGDTQYF. The CDR3 DNA reads TGTGCCAGCAGCGGGCCCGACGGGGACACTCAGTACTTC.

In the case of this clonotype: A much larger clonotype is one base distant, so this may be a read error. The V call is TRBV20-1, the J call TRBJ2-5; TRBD2 aligns across 11 bases. This CDR3 has 15 amino acids. Germline CDR1 DFQATT, CDR2 SNEGSKA (reference sequence). Trimming took 6 bases from V and 11 from J; bases not matched to a gene: 17. The CDR3: CSALPGLAVYNEQYF. CDR3 bases: TGCAGTGCCCTTCCGGGACTAGCGGTTTACAATGAGCAGTACTTC.

This clonotype was detected a few times. This chain uses TRBV7-6 with TRBJ2-5; D unresolved. This CDR3 is 13 amino acids long. The ends were cut back, 0 bases at V and 5 bases at J, with 7 bases in the middle. CDR1 and CDR2 from the germline V gene are SGHVS and FNYEAQ. The CDR3 spells CASSLAIGETQYF. CDR3 coding DNA: TGTGCCAGCAGCTTAGCGATTGGGGAGACCCAGTACTTC.